These T cell receptor beta chains were read from a single sample in a study of blood T cell repertoires in COVID-19. Clones were read by immunoSEQ multiplex PCR, and TCRdb kept only the in-frame ones, dropping some. This table has under 200,000 clones, about 85% appearing once. The material sequenced was peripheral blood. These receptor sequences come from a woman in her fifties or sixties with COVID-19, enrolled during active disease. Both conserved end residues are part of each CDR3. Fields, in order: CDR3 protein, CDR3 DNA, J gene, clone size, D gene, V gene, CDR3 length. The D gene is left open where the match is weak. Where a row states a size, it is once, few, many or the class of an expanded clone; other rows omit it.

CASSENGGAYYNSPLHF TGTGCCAGCAGTGAAAACGGAGGGGCCTACTATAATTCACCCCTCCACTTT TRBJ1-6 few NA TRBV6-1 17
CASSNPGGYGELFF TGTGCCAGCTCAAATCCTGGAGGATACGGGGAGCTGTTTTTT TRBJ2-2 once NA TRBV18 14
CASSQSTGGDTQYF TGTGCCAGCAGCCAGTCGACAGGGGGAGATACGCAGTATTTT TRBJ2-3 few TRBD1 TRBV7-3 14
CAWNRGANQPQHF TGTGCCTGGAACAGGGGCGCCAATCAGCCCCAGCATTTT TRBJ1-5 once TRBD1 TRBV30 13
CASSQEPGLFSGTQYF TGTGCCAGCAGCCAAGAACCGGGACTATTTTCCGGTACGCAGTATTTT TRBJ2-3 NA TRBD2 TRBV3-1/TRBV3-2 16
CASSQGQGLVQDTQYF TGTGCCAGCAGCCAAGGACAGGGCTTAGTACAGGATACGCAGTATTTT TRBJ2-3 NA TRBD1 TRBV3-1/TRBV3-2 16
CASSLEGDDTEAFF TGTGCCAGCAGCTTAGAGGGAGATGACACTGAAGCTTTCTTT TRBJ1-1 NA NA TRBV7-8 14
CASSPSGQDTYEQYF TGTGCCAGCAGCCCCTCGGGACAGGATACCTACGAGCAGTACTTC TRBJ2-7 NA TRBD1 TRBV27 15
CASSPSTGYNGYTF TGTGCCAGCAGTCCCTCCACAGGGTACAATGGCTACACCTTC TRBJ1-2 NA NA TRBV6-4 14
CASSQLRRGNTEAFF TGTGCCAGCAGCCAACTACGGAGGGGTAACACTGAAGCTTTCTTT TRBJ1-1 few NA TRBV3-1/TRBV3-2 15
CASSPGARNSPLHF TGTGCCAGCTCACCAGGGGCCCGTAATTCACCCCTCCACTTT TRBJ1-6 NA NA TRBV18 14
CASSLYGGVKNQPQHF TGTGCCAGCAGTTTATATGGGGGCGTGAAAAATCAGCCCCAGCATTTT TRBJ1-5 NA NA TRBV27 16
CASGPPTGGETQYF TGTGCTAGTGGACCACCGACAGGGGGAGAGACCCAGTACTTC TRBJ2-5 NA TRBD1 TRBV12-5 14
CASSAGQGVYGYTF TGTGCCAGCAGCGCGGGACAGGGAGTCTATGGCTACACCTTC TRBJ1-2 NA TRBD1 TRBV7-9 14
CASSVESSWAGANYGYTF TGTGCCAGCAGCGTAGAGTCGAGTTGGGCAGGGGCTAACTATGGCTACACCTTC TRBJ1-2 NA NA TRBV9 18
CASSTGTGRTGELFF TGTGCCAGCAGTACCGGGACAGGGAGGACCGGGGAGCTGTTTTTT TRBJ2-2 NA TRBD1 TRBV5-8 15
CATSDPRDLDGYTF TGTGCCACCAGTGATCCCAGGGATCTTGATGGCTACACCTTC TRBJ1-2 NA NA TRBV24-1 14
CASTIQGAWGDTQYF TGTGCCAGCACCATTCAGGGGGCATGGGGAGATACGCAGTATTTT TRBJ2-3 NA TRBD1 TRBV9 15
CASSQDPGTAYNEQFF TGTGCCAGCAGCCAAGATCCTGGGACTGCTTACAATGAGCAGTTCTTC TRBJ2-1 NA NA TRBV14 16
CASSLDGRGIEQYF TGCGCCAGCAGCTTGGATGGCAGGGGGATCGAGCAGTACTTC TRBJ2-7 NA TRBD1 TRBV5-1 14
CASSFDLEYGYTF TGTGCCAGCAGCTTTGATTTGGAGTATGGCTACACCTTC TRBJ1-2 once NA TRBV5-4 13
CASSYSIRGNEKLFF TGTGCCAGCAGTTACTCGATAAGAGGGAATGAAAAACTGTTTTTT TRBJ1-4 NA NA TRBV6-5 15
CASSLTGTLRETQYF TGCGCCAGCAGCCTGACAGGGACTCTTCGGGAGACCCAGTACTTC TRBJ2-5 NA NA TRBV5-1 15
CASSLTGANVLTF TGTGCCAGCAGTTTAACTGGGGCCAACGTCCTGACTTTC TRBJ2-6 NA NA TRBV6-6 13
CASSPLPLTGTNSPLHF TGTGCCAGCTCACCTCTTCCCCTGACAGGGACGAATTCACCCCTCCACTTT TRBJ1-6 NA TRBD1 TRBV18 17
CASSLMTGKGYGYTF TGTGCCAGCAGCTTGATGACAGGGAAGGGCTATGGCTACACCTTC TRBJ1-2 NA TRBD1 TRBV5-6 15
CASSRQGTDTQYF TGTGCCAGCTCACGACAGGGGACAGATACGCAGTATTTT TRBJ2-3 NA TRBD1 TRBV18 13
CASRRTGEEKLFF TGTGCCAGCAGACGGACAGGGGAAGAAAAACTGTTTTTT TRBJ1-4 NA TRBD1 TRBV7-9 13
CAIREGQGIGSYTF TGTGCCATCAGGGAGGGACAGGGGATAGGAAGCTACACCTTC TRBJ1-2 NA TRBD1 TRBV10-3 14
CASRPRDRVAADTQYF TGTGCCAGTCGCCCTAGGGACAGGGTAGCGGCAGATACGCAGTATTTT TRBJ2-3 NA TRBD1 TRBV19 16
CATGLGGQPQHF TGTGCCACCGGGCTGGGGGGTCAGCCCCAGCATTTT TRBJ1-5 NA NA TRBV24-1 12
CASSLGVDGYTF TGCGCCAGCAGCCTGGGCGTGGATGGCTACACCTTC TRBJ1-2 NA NA TRBV5-1 12
CASSSTPGGGSTGELFF TGTGCCAGCAGCTCAACCCCCGGCGGGGGGAGCACCGGGGAGCTGTTTTTT TRBJ2-2 NA TRBD2 TRBV9 17
CASSLARGVNTEAFF TGTGCCAGCAGCTTAGCTCGGGGGGTGAACACTGAAGCTTTCTTT TRBJ1-1 NA NA TRBV7-9 15
CASRIRDSSTEAFF TGTGCCAGCAGGATAAGGGACTCGAGCACTGAAGCTTTCTTT TRBJ1-1 once NA TRBV7-8 14
CASSHWDGGSNEQFF TGTGCCAGCAGCCATTGGGACGGGGGGAGCAATGAGCAGTTCTTC TRBJ2-1 NA TRBD2 TRBV14 15
CAISLTSGSDEQFF TGTGCCATCAGCTTGACTAGCGGGAGCGATGAGCAGTTCTTC TRBJ2-1 NA TRBD2 TRBV10-3 14
CATSRDSGYGYTF TGTGCCACCAGCAGAGATTCAGGGTATGGCTACACCTTC TRBJ1-2 once NA TRBV15 13
CASSLRGDRNTEAFF TGTGCCAGCAGCTTAAGGGGGGACAGGAACACTGAAGCTTTCTTT TRBJ1-1 few TRBD1 TRBV7-3 15
CSVEAETEAFF TGCAGCGTTGAAGCAGAAACTGAAGCTTTCTTT TRBJ1-1 NA NA TRBV29-1 11
CASSPRTGNNSPLHF TGTGCCAGCAGTCCGCGGACAGGAAATAATTCACCCCTCCACTTT TRBJ1-6 NA TRBD1 TRBV27 15
CASSPRGQGNGSPLHF TGTGCCAGCTCACCAAGGGGACAGGGTAACGGTTCACCCCTCCACTTT TRBJ1-6 NA TRBD1 TRBV18 16
CASSPLASGRGYEQFF TGTGCCAGCTCACCACTAGCTAGCGGGAGAGGGTATGAGCAGTTCTTC TRBJ2-1 NA TRBD2 TRBV18 16
CATSREDGRAQPQHF TGTGCCACCAGCAGAGAGGATGGCAGGGCTCAGCCCCAGCATTTT TRBJ1-5 NA NA TRBV15 15
CASSERDRYQPQHF TGCGCCAGCAGTGAGCGGGACAGATATCAGCCCCAGCATTTT TRBJ1-5 NA TRBD1 TRBV10-2 14